This T cell receptor beta chain was profiled in a study of CD8+ T cells in alopecia areata. Study-wide results and limits: When scalp samples are sequenced, resident alphabeta T cells of normal skin are also captured. Higher clonality and more expanded CD8+ clones appeared in lesional than normal scalp.

Cells that came from pooled cutaneous lymph nodes were sorted using CD4, CD8alpha, NKG2D, NKG2ACE and other markers. RNA extraction and reverse transcription yielded cDNA as sequencing template. The data were produced by immunoSEQ multiplex PCR, yet TCRdb's version contains in-frame clones alone and is incomplete. Listed for the sample are about 300,000 clones, none seen a single time. A word on this clone: Its specificity is unknown. Germline and genes: mouse. The sequence runs out 4 residues before the end of the CDR3; the remainder is reconstructed from the germline J gene. Other nucleotide sequences from this sample produce the same CDR3.

V shed 4 bases, J shed 0 bases, and the junction held 3 bases outside the gene matches. Germline loops: CDR1 FNHDT, CDR2 SITEND (reference sequence). CDR3 length: 15 amino acids. The chain uses TRBV19 and TRBJ2-2; 7 nucleotides agree with TRBD2. The material sequenced was CD4+ T cells sorted from a lymph node. The sequence came from a C3H/HeJ mouse with alopecia areata. MHC haplotype: H2-k. The sequenced CDR3 bases are TGTGCCAGCAGTCGGGGGGGAGCAAACACCGGG. This translates into CASSRGGANTG. The whole CDR3 sequence is CASSRGGANTGQLYF.